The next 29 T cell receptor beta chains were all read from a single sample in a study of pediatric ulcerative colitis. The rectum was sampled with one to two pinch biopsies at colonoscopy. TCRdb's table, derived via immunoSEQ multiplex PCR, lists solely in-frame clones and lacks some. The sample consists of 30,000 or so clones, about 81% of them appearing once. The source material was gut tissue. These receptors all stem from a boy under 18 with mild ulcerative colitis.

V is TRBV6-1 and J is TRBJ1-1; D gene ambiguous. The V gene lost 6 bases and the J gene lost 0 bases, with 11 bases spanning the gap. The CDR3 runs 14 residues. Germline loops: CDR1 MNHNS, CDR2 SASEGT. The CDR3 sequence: CASRWTVMNTEAFF. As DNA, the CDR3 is TGTGCCAGCAGATGGACGGTGATGAACACTGAAGCTTTCTTT.

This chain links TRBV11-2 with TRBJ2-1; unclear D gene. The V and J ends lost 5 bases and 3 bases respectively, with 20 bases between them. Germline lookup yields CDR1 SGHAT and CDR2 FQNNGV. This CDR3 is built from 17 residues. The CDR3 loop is CASSPPRGRGFYNEQFF. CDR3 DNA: TGTGCCAGCAGCCCCCCGCGCGGCAGAGGCTTCTACAATGAGCAGTTCTTC.

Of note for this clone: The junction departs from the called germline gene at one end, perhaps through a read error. CDR3 region: CASSPGTGELF. DNA of the CDR3: TGTGCCAGCAGCCCGGGAACAGGGGAGCTATTT. V and J are TRBV5-8 and TRBJ1-4; 7 positions agree with TRBD1. The germline gives CDR1 SGHTS, CDR2 YDEGEE. CDR3 length equals 11 residues.

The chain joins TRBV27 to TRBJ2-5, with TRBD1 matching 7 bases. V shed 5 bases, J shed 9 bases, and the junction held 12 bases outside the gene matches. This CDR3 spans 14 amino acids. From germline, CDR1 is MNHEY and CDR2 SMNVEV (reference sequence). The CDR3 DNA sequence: TGTGCCAGCAGTCCCCACCTCGACAGGGTGGCCCAGTACTTC. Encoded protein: CASSPHLDRVAQYF.

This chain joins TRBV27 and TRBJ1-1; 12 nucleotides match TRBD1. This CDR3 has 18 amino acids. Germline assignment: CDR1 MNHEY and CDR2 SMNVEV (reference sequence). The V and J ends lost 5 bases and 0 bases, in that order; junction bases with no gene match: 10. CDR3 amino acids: CASSRGTGGFRVNTEAFF. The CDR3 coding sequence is TGTGCCAGCAGTAGGGGGACAGGGGGCTTTCGGGTGAACACTGAAGCTTTCTTT.

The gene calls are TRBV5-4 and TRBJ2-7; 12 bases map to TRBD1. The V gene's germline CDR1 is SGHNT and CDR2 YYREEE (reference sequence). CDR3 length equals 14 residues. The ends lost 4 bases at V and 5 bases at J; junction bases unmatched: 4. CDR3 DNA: TGTGCCAGCAGCCCCGGGACAGGGGGCAACGAGCAGTACTTC. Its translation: CASSPGTGGNEQYF.

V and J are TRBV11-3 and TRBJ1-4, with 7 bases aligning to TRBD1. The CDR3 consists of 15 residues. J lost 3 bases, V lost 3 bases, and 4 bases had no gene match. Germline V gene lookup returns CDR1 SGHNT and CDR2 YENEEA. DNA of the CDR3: TGTGCCAGCAGCTTCTCAGGGGGGGCTAATGAAAAACTGTTTTTT. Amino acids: CASSFSGGANEKLFF. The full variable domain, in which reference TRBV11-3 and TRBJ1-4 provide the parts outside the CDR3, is EAGVVQSPRYKIIEKKQPVAFWCNPISGHNTLYWYLQNLGQGPELLIRYENEEAVDDSQLPKDRFSAERLKGVDSTLKIQPAELGDSAVYLCASSFSGGANEKLFFGSGTQLSVL.

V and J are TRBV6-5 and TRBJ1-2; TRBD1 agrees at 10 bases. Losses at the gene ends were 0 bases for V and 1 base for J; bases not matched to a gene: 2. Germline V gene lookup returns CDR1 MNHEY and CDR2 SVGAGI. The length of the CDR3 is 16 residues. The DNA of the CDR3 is TGTGCCAGCAGTTACTCGGGACAGGGGATTAACTATGGCTACACCTTC. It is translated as CASSYSGQGINYGYTF.

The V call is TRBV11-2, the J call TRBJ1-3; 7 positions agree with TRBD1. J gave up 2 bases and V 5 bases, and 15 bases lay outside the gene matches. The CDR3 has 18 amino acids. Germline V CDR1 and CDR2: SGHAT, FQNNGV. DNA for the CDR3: TGTGCCAGCAGCCCACTTGGGAGGGGGCTACAAGCTGGAAACACCATATATTTT. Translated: CASSPLGRGLQAGNTIYF.

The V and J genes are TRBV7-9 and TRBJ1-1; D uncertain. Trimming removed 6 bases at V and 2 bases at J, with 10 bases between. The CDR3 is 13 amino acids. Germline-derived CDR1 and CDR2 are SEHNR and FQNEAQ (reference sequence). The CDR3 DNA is TGTGCCAGCAGAATATCCCGAAACACTGAAGCTTTCTTT. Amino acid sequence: CASRISRNTEAFF.

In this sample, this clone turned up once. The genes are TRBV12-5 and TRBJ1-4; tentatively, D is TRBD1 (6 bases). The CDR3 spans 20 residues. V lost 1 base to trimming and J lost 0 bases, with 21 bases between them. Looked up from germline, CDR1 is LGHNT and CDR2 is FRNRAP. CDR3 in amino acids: CASGLAPDRPEIATNEKLFF. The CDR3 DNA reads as TGTGCTAGTGGTTTGGCCCCCGACAGGCCCGAGATTGCAACTAATGAAAAACTGTTTTTT.

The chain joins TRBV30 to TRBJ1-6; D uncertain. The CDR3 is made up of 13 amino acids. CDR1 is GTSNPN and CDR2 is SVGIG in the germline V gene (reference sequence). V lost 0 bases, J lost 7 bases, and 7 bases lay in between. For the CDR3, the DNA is TGTGCCTGGAGTGTTGCCGAGAATTCACCCCTCCACTTT. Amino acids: CAWSVAENSPLHF.

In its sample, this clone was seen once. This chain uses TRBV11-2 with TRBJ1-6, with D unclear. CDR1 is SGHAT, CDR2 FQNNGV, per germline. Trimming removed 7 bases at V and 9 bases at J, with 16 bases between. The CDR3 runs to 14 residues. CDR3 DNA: TGTGCCAGCACTTTAAGCCGGGTCGGTTCACCCCTCCACTTT. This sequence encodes CASTLSRVGSPLHF.

The CDR3 loop is CASSLGQGYGELFF. CDR3 nucleotides: TGTGCCAGCAGCCTCGGACAGGGCTACGGGGAGCTGTTTTTT. V usage is TRBV7-9 and J usage is TRBJ2-2; 8 nucleotides align to TRBD1. CDR3 length: 14 amino acids. Germline V lookup: CDR1 SEHNR, CDR2 FQNEAQ (reference sequence). V lost 5 bases and J lost 7; bases outside the gene matches: 6.

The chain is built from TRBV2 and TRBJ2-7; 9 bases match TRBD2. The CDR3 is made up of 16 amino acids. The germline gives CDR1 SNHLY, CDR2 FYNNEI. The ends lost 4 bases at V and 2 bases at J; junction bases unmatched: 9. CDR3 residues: CASSGGAGGAPYEQYF. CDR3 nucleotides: TGTGCCAGCAGTGGAGGAGCGGGGGGTGCTCCCTACGAGCAGTACTTC. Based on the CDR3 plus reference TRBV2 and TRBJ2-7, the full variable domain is EPEVTQTPSHQVTQMGQEVILRCVPISNHLYFYWYRQILGQKVEFLVSFYNNEISEKSEIFDDQFSVERPDGSNFTLKIRSTKLEDSAMYFCASSGGAGGAPYEQYFGPGTRLTVT.

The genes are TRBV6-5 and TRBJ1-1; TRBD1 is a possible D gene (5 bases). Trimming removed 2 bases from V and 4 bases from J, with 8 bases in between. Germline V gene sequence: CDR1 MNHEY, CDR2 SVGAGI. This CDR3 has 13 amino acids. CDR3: CASSYGGGTEAFF. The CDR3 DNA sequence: TGTGCCAGCAGTTACGGCGGGGGCACTGAAGCTTTCTTT.

This CDR3 reads CASSFSTGGFDGYTF. The CDR3, as DNA: TGTGCCAGCAGCTTTTCAACAGGGGGGTTTGATGGCTACACCTTC. J is TRBJ1-2 and V is TRBV7-6, with TRBD1 identical over 8 bases. The germline gives CDR1 SGHVS, CDR2 FNYEAQ. The length of the CDR3 is 15 residues. The V gene end was trimmed by 3 bases and the J gene end by 6 bases; junction bases not matched to a gene: 9.

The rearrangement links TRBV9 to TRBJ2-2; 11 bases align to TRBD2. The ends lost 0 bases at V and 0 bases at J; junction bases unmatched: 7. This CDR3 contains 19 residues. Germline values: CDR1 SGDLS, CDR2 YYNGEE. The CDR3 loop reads CASSVVGLAGASNTGELFF. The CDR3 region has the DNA TGTGCCAGCAGCGTAGTCGGACTAGCGGGTGCTTCGAACACCGGGGAGCTGTTTTTT.

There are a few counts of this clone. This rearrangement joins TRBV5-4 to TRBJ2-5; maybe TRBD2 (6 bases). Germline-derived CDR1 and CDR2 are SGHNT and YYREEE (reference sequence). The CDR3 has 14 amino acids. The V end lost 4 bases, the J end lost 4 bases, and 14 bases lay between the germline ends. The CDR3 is CASSLTGSPETQYF. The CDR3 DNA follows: TGTGCCAGCAGCCTAACCGGGAGCCCAGAGACCCAGTACTTC.

CDR3 sequence (DNA): TGCGCCAGCAGCCCGGGACTAGAGAAAAATGAGCAGTTCTTC. Amino acids: CASSPGLEKNEQFF. The chain recombines TRBV5-1 with TRBJ2-1, with 8 bases that match TRBD2. In germline, CDR1 is SGHRS, CDR2 YFSETQ. The CDR3 has 14 amino acids. The junction had 7 bases not matched to a gene; V was cut back by 4 bases and J by 7 bases.

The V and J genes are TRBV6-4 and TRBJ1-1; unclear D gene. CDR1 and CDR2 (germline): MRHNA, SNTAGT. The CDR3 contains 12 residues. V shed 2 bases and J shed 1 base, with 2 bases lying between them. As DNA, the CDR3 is TGTGCCAGCAGTGACAGGAACACTGAAGCTTTCTTT. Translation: CASSDRNTEAFF.

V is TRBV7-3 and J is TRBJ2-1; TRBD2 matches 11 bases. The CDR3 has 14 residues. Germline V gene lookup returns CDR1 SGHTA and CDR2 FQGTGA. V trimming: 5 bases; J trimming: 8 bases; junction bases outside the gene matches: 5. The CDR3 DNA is TGTGCCAGCAGCATTAGCGGGGGGGCCGATGAGCAGTTCTTC. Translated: CASSISGGADEQFF.

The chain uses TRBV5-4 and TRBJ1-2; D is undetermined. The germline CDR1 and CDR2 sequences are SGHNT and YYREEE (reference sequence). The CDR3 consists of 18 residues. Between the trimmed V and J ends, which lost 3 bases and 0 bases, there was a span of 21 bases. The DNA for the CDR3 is TGTGCCAGCAGCTCCGTGGGGTCCTCCACTCTAGCTAACTATGGCTACACCTTC. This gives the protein CASSSVGSSTLANYGYTF.

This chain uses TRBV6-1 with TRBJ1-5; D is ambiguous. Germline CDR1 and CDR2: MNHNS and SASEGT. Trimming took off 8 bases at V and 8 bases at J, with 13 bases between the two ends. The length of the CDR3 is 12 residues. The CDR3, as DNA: TGTGCCAGCGCCTCGGGAGGGAAGCCCCAGCATTTT. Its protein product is CASASGGKPQHF.

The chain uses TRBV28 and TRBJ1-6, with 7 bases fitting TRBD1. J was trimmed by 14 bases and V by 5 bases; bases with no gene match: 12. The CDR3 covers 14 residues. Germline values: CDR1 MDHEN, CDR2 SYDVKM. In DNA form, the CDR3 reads TGTGCCAGCAGTCCCCCCTGGGACAGCGCTTCCCTCCACTTT. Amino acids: CASSPPWDSASLHF.

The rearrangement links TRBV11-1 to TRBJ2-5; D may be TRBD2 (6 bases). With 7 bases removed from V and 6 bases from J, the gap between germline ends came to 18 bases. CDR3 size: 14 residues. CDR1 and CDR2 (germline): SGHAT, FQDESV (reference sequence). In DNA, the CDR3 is TGTGCCAGCAAACCCCGGGCTAGCGCGAAGACCCAGTACTTC. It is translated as CASKPRASAKTQYF.

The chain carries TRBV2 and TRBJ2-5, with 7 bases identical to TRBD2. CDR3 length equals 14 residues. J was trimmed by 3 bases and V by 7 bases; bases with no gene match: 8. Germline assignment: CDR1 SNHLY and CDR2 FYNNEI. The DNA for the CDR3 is TGTGCCAGCAAATCAGGGAGGGTGGAAGAGACCCAGTACTTC. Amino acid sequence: CASKSGRVEETQYF. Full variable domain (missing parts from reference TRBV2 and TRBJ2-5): EPEVTQTPSHQVTQMGQEVILRCVPISNHLYFYWYRQILGQKVEFLVSFYNNEISEKSEIFDDQFSVERPDGSNFTLKIRSTKLEDSAMYFCASKSGRVEETQYFGPGTRLLVL.

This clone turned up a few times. The CDR3 loop is CASFNRTAPARPQHF. DNA of the CDR3: TGCGCCAGCTTCAACCGGACAGCCCCAGCCCGGCCCCAGCATTTT. The V and J genes are TRBV5-1 and TRBJ1-5, with D tentatively TRBD1 (6 bases). V lost 7 bases to trimming and J lost 9 bases, with 23 bases between them. CDR3 size: 15 residues. CDR1 is SGHRS and CDR2 is YFSETQ in the germline V gene. The whole variable domain, filled in from reference TRBV5-1 and TRBJ1-5, reads KAGVTQTPRYLIKTRGQQVTLSCSPISGHRSVSWYQQTPGQGLQFLFEYFSETQRNKGNFPGRFSGRQFSNSRSEMNVSTLELGDSALYLCASFNRTAPARPQHFGDGTRLSIL.

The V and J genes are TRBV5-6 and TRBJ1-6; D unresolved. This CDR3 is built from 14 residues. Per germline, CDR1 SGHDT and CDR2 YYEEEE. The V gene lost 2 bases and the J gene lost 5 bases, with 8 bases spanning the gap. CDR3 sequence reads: CASSFGVNNSPLHF. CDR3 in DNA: TGTGCCAGCAGCTTTGGTGTAAATAATTCACCCCTCCACTTT.